These 32 T cell receptor beta chains share one sample of origin, sequenced in a study of T-cell memory formation after mild COVID-19. Using its own MiXCR run on the 5' RACE reads, TCRdb lists one record per CDR3 protein. The sample includes about 190,000 distinct CDR3 sequences, roughly a tenth of them seen just once. Sequencing was carried out using PBMCs or a T cell subset sorted from them (not recorded which). The receptor source for this set is a man between 18 and 35 years old who had mild COVID-19 (a few samples of this study predate the infection). Cell type and time point are not known.

This clonotype was picked up many times. This chain links TRBV27 with TRBJ1-6; possible D gene TRBD1, 6 bases. Trimming removed 4 bases from V and 10 bases from J, with 14 bases in between. CDR3 length equals 14 residues. Germline V gene data show CDR1 as MNHEY and CDR2 as SMNVEV (reference sequence). CDR3 residues: CASSSTGRDSPLHF. Written as DNA, the CDR3 is TGTGCCAGCAGTTCGACAGGCCGAGACTCACCCCTCCACTTT.

This clonotype has a count of ten or more. The chain uses TRBV29-1 and TRBJ2-3, with 8 bases matching TRBD2. This CDR3 comprises 14 residues. J lost 2 bases, V lost 7 bases, and 8 bases had no gene match. The germline V gene encodes CDR1 SQVTM and CDR2 ANQGSEA. CDR3 bases: TGCAGCGCACGAGCGGGGGCCTTCACAGATACGCAGTATTTT. Its translation is CSARAGAFTDTQYF.

The gene calls are TRBV12-3 or TRBV12-4 and TRBJ2-2; D unclear. Trimming left V 3 bases short and J 5 bases short, with 10 bases between. The CDR3 contains 14 residues. CDR3 DNA sequence: TGTGCCAGCAGTTTTGCCAGAACGACCGGGGAGCTGTTTTTT. Translated: CASSFARTTGELFF.

The chain uses TRBV5-6 and TRBJ1-2; D might be TRBD1 (5 bases). The ends were cut back, 1 base at V and 1 base at J, with 11 bases in the middle. The CDR3 loop spans 15 amino acids. Germline lookup yields CDR1 SGHDT and CDR2 YYEEEE. DNA of the CDR3: TGTGCCAGCAGCTTGAAACAGGTCCATAACTATGGCTACACCTTC. Protein product: CASSLKQVHNYGYTF.

This clonotype was detected only a few times. The genes are TRBV9 and TRBJ1-2; tentatively, D is TRBD1 (6 bases). The V end lost 5 bases, the J end lost 7 bases, and 15 bases lay between the germline ends. The CDR3 is 13 residues long. Germline CDR1 is SGDLS and CDR2 is YYNGEE. The CDR3 loop reads CASRLGGAGGYTF. The CDR3 region has the DNA TGTGCCAGCAGATTAGGGGGGGCCGGTGGCTACACCTTC.

V and J are TRBV7-2 and TRBJ2-3, with D unresolved. The V and J ends lost 7 bases and 2 bases respectively, with 7 bases between them. Germline CDR1 is SGHTA and CDR2 is FQGNSA. The CDR3 length is 12 residues. CDR3 nucleotide sequence: TGTGCCAGCACGCTACCCACAGATACGCAGTATTTT. It specifies CASTLPTDTQYF.

The chain carries TRBV9 and TRBJ1-1; D is perhaps TRBD1 (5 bases). The CDR3 totals 15 residues. Trimming stripped 3 bases from V and 5 bases from J, with 17 bases between. Per germline, CDR1 SGDLS and CDR2 YYNGEE. The chain's CDR3 is CASSAPQDGGTEAFF. The CDR3 DNA follows: TGTGCCAGCAGCGCCCCACAGGACGGGGGGACTGAAGCTTTCTTT.

The chain joins TRBV7-9 to TRBJ1-5; 9 positions agree with TRBD1. Germline values: CDR1 SEHNR, CDR2 FQNEAQ (reference sequence). The CDR3 has 14 residues. The junction had 2 bases not matched to a gene; V was cut back by 3 bases and J by 5 bases. CDR3 sequence: CASSFGQGHQPQHF. The CDR3 DNA is TGTGCCAGCAGCTTCGGACAGGGGCATCAGCCCCAGCATTTT.

This clonotype has only a few counts. V gene TRBV5-1 combines with J gene TRBJ2-1; weak D call: TRBD2 (7 bases). Trimming removed 4 bases at V and 5 bases at J, with 19 bases between. Germline CDR1 and CDR2: SGHRS and YFSETQ. This CDR3 has 16 amino acids. As DNA, the CDR3 is TGCGCCAGCAGCCCCTCTCTTGCGGGGGCCCACAATGAGCAGTTCTTC. This sequence encodes CASSPSLAGAHNEQFF.

This clonotype was detected many times. V and J are TRBV12-3 or TRBV12-4 and TRBJ1-2, with unresolved D. V lost 5 bases, J lost 8 bases, and 15 bases lay in between. This CDR3 comprises 13 residues. The CDR3 loop reads CASSPDQIRGYTF. The CDR3 DNA sequence: TGTGCCAGCAGTCCCGACCAAATCAGGGGCTACACCTTC.

The chain is built from TRBV20-1 and TRBJ2-3, with 9 bases matching TRBD2. CDR1 and CDR2 (germline): DFQATT, SNEGSKA (reference sequence). There are 15 residues in the CDR3. V shed 3 bases and J 5 bases; nucleotides not matched to a gene: 9. The CDR3 region is CSARLRGGVEDTQYF. The CDR3 bases are TGCAGTGCTAGGCTTCGCGGGGGGGTGGAAGATACGCAGTATTTT.

J is TRBJ2-1 and V is TRBV5-4; D unresolved. Germline V lookup: CDR1 SGHNT, CDR2 YYREEE (reference sequence). CDR3 size: 11 residues. The ends were cut back, 10 bases at V and 5 bases at J, with 10 bases in the middle. CDR3 amino acids: CAGGVNNEQFF. In nucleotides, the CDR3 is TGTGCCGGTGGGGTGAACAATGAGCAGTTCTTC. The full variable domain, with the rest looked up from reference TRBV5-4 and TRBJ2-1, is ETGVTQSPTHLIKTRGQQVTLRCSSQSGHNTVSWYQQALGQGPQFIFQYYREEENGRGNFPPRFSGLQFPNYSSELNVNALELDDSALYLCAGGVNNEQFFGPGTRLTVL.

This chain's CDR3 is CASMPPGHPNSPLHF. CDR3 nucleotide sequence: TGTGCCAGCATGCCCCCGGGACATCCCAATTCACCCCTCCACTTT. The chain uses TRBV7-2 and TRBJ1-6; the D gene is possibly TRBD1 (6 bases). Trimming stripped 7 bases from V and 7 bases from J, with 17 bases between. There are 15 residues in the CDR3. Per the germline V gene, CDR1 is SGHTA and CDR2 is FQGNSA.

The V call is TRBV13, the J call TRBJ1-2, with D tentatively TRBD1 (5 bases). The V end lost 7 bases, the J end lost 4 bases, and 10 bases lay between the germline ends. There are 12 residues in the CDR3. Germline CDR1 is PRHDT and CDR2 is FYEKMQ (reference sequence). CDR3 protein: CASMGVRYGYTF. CDR3 coding DNA: TGTGCCAGCATGGGGGTCCGCTATGGCTACACCTTC.

The chain recombines TRBV6-2 or TRBV6-3 with TRBJ1-2; D is unclear. The CDR3 has 12 amino acids. From germline, CDR1 is MNHEY and CDR2 SVGEGT. The V and J ends lost 8 bases and 3 bases respectively, with 10 bases between them. The CDR3 is CASRPGDYGYTF. The CDR3 DNA is TGTGCCAGCCGGCCGGGAGACTATGGCTACACCTTC.

V gene TRBV7-2 combines with J gene TRBJ2-2; D might be TRBD1 (5 bases). Trimming stripped 5 bases from V and 7 bases from J, with 11 bases between. This CDR3 spans 13 amino acids. Germline CDR1 reads SGHTA; CDR2 reads FQGNSA. The CDR3 DNA reads TGTGCCAGCAGCCGACAGTATGGCGGGGAGCTGTTTTTT. This gives the protein CASSRQYGGELFF.

The chain is built from TRBV9 and TRBJ1-6; 8 positions agree with TRBD1. Trimming took 0 bases from V and 7 from J; bases not matched to a gene: 6. Looked up from germline, CDR1 is SGDLS and CDR2 is YYNGEE. There are 16 residues in the CDR3. In DNA form, the CDR3 reads TGTGCCAGCAGCGTAGGGACAGGGAGTATGAATTCACCCCTCCACTTT. Translating it yields CASSVGTGSMNSPLHF.

This clonotype appeared a few times. This chain connects TRBV6-1 to TRBJ2-1; 8 bases fit TRBD2. The CDR3 runs 16 residues. The V segment lost 4 bases and the J segment 0 bases; nucleotides outside the gene matches: 5. Per germline, CDR1 MNHNS and CDR2 SASEGT. As DNA, the CDR3 is TGTGCCAGCAGTGGATCTAGCGGGTACTCCTACAATGAGCAGTTCTTC. Translation: CASSGSSGYSYNEQFF.

This rearrangement joins TRBV27 to TRBJ2-5; TRBD2 agrees at 11 bases. From germline, CDR1 is MNHEY and CDR2 SMNVEV (reference sequence). Trimming cost V 4 bases and J 6 bases; bases outside gene matches: 7. This CDR3 region has 15 residues. The CDR3 loop is CASSSYSGGVQTQYF. The CDR3 DNA sequence: TGTGCCAGCAGTTCCTATAGCGGGGGGGTGCAGACCCAGTACTTC.

The V call is TRBV10-3, the J call TRBJ1-4; D gene uncertain. Germline V CDR1 and CDR2: ENHRY, SYGVKD. The CDR3 loop spans 14 amino acids. V was pared by 3 bases and J by 3 bases, with 8 bases between. The CDR3 sequence is CAISDWAANEKLFF. Here the CDR3 DNA reads TGTGCCATCAGTGATTGGGCAGCTAATGAAAAACTGTTTTTT.

The table lists this clonotype with a few counts. CDR3 sequence (DNA): TGTGCCAGCAGCTTGGGAGTAGAGGGCTGGGGTTTCTTT. Translated, it gives CASSLGVEGWGFF. V gene TRBV5-5 combines with J gene TRBJ1-1; no reliable D call. Deletions cut 0 bases from V and 13 bases from J, with 16 bases between. CDR3 length: 13 amino acids. Germline lookup yields CDR1 SGHKS and CDR2 YYEKEE (reference sequence).

V is TRBV9 and J is TRBJ2-3; D is ambiguous. This CDR3 is 16 amino acids long. Germline CDR1 and CDR2: SGDLS and YYNGEE. Trimming left V 0 bases short and J 2 bases short, with 13 bases between. This CDR3 is CASSVGSGLYTDTQYF. The CDR3 nucleotides read TGTGCCAGCAGCGTAGGGTCGGGCTTGTACACAGATACGCAGTATTTT. The full variable domain, with the rest looked up from reference TRBV9 and TRBJ2-3, is DSGVTQTPKHLITATGQRVTLRCSPRSGDLSVYWYQQSLDQGLQFLIQYYNGEERAKGNILERFSAQQFPDLHSELNLSSLELGDSALYFCASSVGSGLYTDTQYFGPGTRLTVL.

The chain employs TRBV6-1 and TRBJ2-3; TRBD1 matches 10 bases. The CDR3 loop spans 15 amino acids. Germline CDR1 is MNHNS and CDR2 is SASEGT. Losses at the gene ends were 6 bases for V and 2 bases for J; bases not matched to a gene: 5. In DNA, the CDR3 is TGTGCCAGCAGAACGGGACAGGGGACCACAGATACGCAGTATTTT. Its translation: CASRTGQGTTDTQYF.

This clonotype was counted a few times. The rearrangement links TRBV5-1 to TRBJ2-3; D uncertain. Germline V lookup: CDR1 SGHRS, CDR2 YFSETQ. The ends were cut back, 4 bases at V and 1 base at J, with 13 bases in the middle. CDR3 size: 15 residues. DNA of the CDR3: TGCGCCAGCAGCCCTCTACCCCCCCGCACAGATACGCAGTATTTT. This sequence encodes CASSPLPPRTDTQYF.

The chain has TRBV6-5 and TRBJ1-3; D is unclear. In germline, CDR1 is MNHEY, CDR2 SVGAGI. V shed 7 bases and J shed 2 bases, with 18 bases lying between them. The CDR3 extends over 16 amino acids. The CDR3 DNA sequence: TGTGCCAGCACCGACCGGACGGGAGTTACTGGAAACACCATATATTTT. The encoded protein is CASTDRTGVTGNTIYF.

V gene TRBV2 combines with J gene TRBJ1-2; tentatively, D is TRBD1 (5 bases). Germline V gene data show CDR1 as SNHLY and CDR2 as FYNNEI. V lost 6 bases and J 4 bases, leaving 9 bases between the germline ends. This CDR3 spans 12 amino acids. CDR3 region: CASRQEVYGYTF. In nucleotides, the CDR3 is TGTGCCAGCAGACAGGAGGTCTATGGCTACACCTTC.

The CDR3 coding sequence is TGTGCCAGCAGCCAGCAGAGGGGGGGCGCAGGGGTAGGAGATGGCTACACCTTC. It yields the protein CASSQQRGGAGVGDGYTF. The gene calls are TRBV27 and TRBJ1-2; possibly TRBD1 for D (6 bases). Per the germline V gene, CDR1 is MNHEY and CDR2 is SMNVEV (reference sequence). Trimming took 6 bases from V and 6 from J, leaving 29 bases between them. CDR3 length: 18 amino acids.

This clonotype was seen a handful of times. The rearrangement links TRBV2 to TRBJ2-3, with D uncertain. The germline V and J ends were trimmed by 4 bases and 6 bases, with 8 bases remaining between them. This CDR3 has 12 amino acids. Germline values: CDR1 SNHLY, CDR2 FYNNEI. DNA of the CDR3: TGTGCCAGCAGTGGCCGTGGGGATACGCAGTATTTT. This encodes CASSGRGDTQYF.

The sample holds a few counts of this clonotype. The J gene is TRBJ2-3, the V gene TRBV6-6; 8 bases are a match to TRBD1. The J segment lost 8 bases and the V segment lost 4 bases, leaving 5 bases of the junction unmatched. Germline V CDR1 and CDR2: MNHNY, SVGAGI (reference sequence). CDR3 length: 13 amino acids. This CDR3 reads CASSWTGSGTQYF. In nucleotides, the CDR3 is TGTGCCAGCAGTTGGACAGGGTCCGGTACGCAGTATTTT.

This clonotype has a count of ten or more. The chain is built from TRBV5-1 and TRBJ2-2, with 7 bases that match TRBD1. The CDR3 runs to 16 residues. Germline V lookup: CDR1 SGHRS, CDR2 YFSETQ. With V trimmed by 2 bases and J by 0 bases, 4 bases remained unmatched. The CDR3 DNA reads TGCGCCAGCAGCTTCGACACAGGGGCGAACACCGGGGAGCTGTTTTTT. Translated: CASSFDTGANTGELFF.

The rearrangement links TRBV5-1 to TRBJ2-7; D possibly corresponds to TRBD1 (5 bases). Per the germline V gene, CDR1 is SGHRS and CDR2 is YFSETQ. The CDR3 covers 13 residues. V dropped 4 bases and J dropped 3 bases, with 11 bases sitting between them. The DNA of the CDR3 is TGCGCCAGCAGCCTAGGTACAGGCTACGAGCAGTACGTC. This translates into CASSLGTGYEQYV.

This clonotype appeared a few times. V gene TRBV6-5 combines with J gene TRBJ2-6, with D maybe TRBD1 (6 bases). The CDR3 extends over 19 amino acids. V lost 6 bases and J 0 bases, leaving 21 bases between the germline ends. Germline CDR1 reads MNHEY; CDR2 reads SVGAGI. The CDR3 spells CASRILTGGFNSGANVLTF. The CDR3 DNA reads TGTGCCAGCAGGATCCTGACAGGAGGCTTCAACTCTGGGGCCAACGTCCTGACTTTC.